This TCR beta chain was recovered during a study of cytomegalovirus exposure and HLA in healthy donors. Findings of the study overall: Solely CMV serostatus was available to characterize immune exposure.

There are 15 residues in the CDR3. J lost 1 base, V lost 7 bases, and 8 bases had no gene match. Germline-derived CDR1 and CDR2 are MNHEY and SMNVEV (reference sequence). Comment on this clone: No antigen is known for it.

Both 60 Vbeta primers and 13 Jbeta primers went into the PCR. Produced via immunoSEQ multiplex PCR; TCRdb's table is partial and in-frame only. This table holds some 120,000 clones, 80% found once. The source is a man aged 35 to 55 in good health and CMV-seronegative. The J gene is TRBJ1-1, the V gene TRBV27; 8 bases align to TRBD1. The material sequenced was PBMCs. The CDR3 nucleotides are TGTGCCAGCATCAACTCAGGGGGCGGGAACACTGAAGCTTTCTTT. It codes for CASINSGGGNTEAFF.